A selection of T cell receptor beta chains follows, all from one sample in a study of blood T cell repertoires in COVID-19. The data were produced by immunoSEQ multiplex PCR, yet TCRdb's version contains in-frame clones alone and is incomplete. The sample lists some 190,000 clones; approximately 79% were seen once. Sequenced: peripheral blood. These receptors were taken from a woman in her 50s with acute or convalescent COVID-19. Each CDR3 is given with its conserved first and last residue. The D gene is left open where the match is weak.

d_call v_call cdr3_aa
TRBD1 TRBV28 CASGARGQGNNSPLHF
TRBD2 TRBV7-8 CASTSSGGTYEQYF
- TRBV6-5 CASSYSRDTEAFF
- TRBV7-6 CASSLATAGAWDSPLHF
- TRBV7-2 CASSLRLHGNSPLHF
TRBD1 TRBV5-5 CASSWTGAYEQYF
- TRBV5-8 CASSLSEKTQYF
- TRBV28 CASSTLRGRGDQYF
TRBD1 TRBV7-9 CASSRQGRNSPLHF
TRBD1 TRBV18 CASSLTGDTEAFF
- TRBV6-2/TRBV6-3 CASSYRMNTEAFF
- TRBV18 CASSPNPQGHGYTF
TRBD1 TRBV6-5 CASSSWEQGMAEAFF
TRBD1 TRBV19 CASSEGQPNTEAFF
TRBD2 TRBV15 CATSRSGTSFIEQYF
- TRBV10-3 CAIRGDTSRYGYTF
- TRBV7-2 CASREVLTYEQYF
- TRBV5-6 CASSLDKGGAKVNEQFF
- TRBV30 CAWSGRGNQPQHF
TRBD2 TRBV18 CASSPLAGVAKNIQYF
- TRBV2 CASSEDEKGNEPQHF
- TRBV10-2 CASSEYGGGSFGTDTQYF
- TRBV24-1 CATSDLGGAGTDTQYF
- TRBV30 CAWSWGGRSDTQYF